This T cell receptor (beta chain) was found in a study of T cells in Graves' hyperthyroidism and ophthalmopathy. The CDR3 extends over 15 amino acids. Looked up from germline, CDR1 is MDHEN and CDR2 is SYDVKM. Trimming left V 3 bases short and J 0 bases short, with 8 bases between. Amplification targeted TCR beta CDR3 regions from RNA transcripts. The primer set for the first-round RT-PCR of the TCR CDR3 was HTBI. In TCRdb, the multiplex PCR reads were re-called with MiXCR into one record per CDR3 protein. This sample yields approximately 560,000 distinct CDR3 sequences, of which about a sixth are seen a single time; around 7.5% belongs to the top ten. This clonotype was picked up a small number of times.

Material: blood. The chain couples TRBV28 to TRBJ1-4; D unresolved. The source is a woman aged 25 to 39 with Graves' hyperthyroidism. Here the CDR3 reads CASSFFQPTNEKLFF. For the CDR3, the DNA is TGTGCCAGCAGTTTTTTCCAGCCAACTAATGAAAAACTGTTTTTT.